This TCR beta chain was profiled in a study of shared clonotypes between healthy human individuals. The CDR3 spans 15 residues. V shed 5 bases, J shed 1 base, and the junction held 5 bases outside the gene matches. Germline V gene sequence: CDR1 MDHEN, CDR2 SYDVKM. Generated by immunoSEQ multiplex PCR, the TCRdb table keeps only in-frame clones and is missing some. The sample shows around 370,000 clones, about 97% of them seen only once. Whole-study results and caveats: Unshared clonotypes carried lower generation probabilities than those common to all four donors. Sampling involved blood alone; tissue repertoires likely differ.

CD8 memory was a combination that joined CD45RO+ cells with CCR7-negative CD45RA+ TemRA cells. As regards this clone: What it binds is unknown.

The TCR sequence derives from a man younger than 45 in good health. Sequencing was done on a sample of memory CD8+ T cells sorted from blood. The subset here: CD45RO+ cells pooled with CCR7-negative TemRA cells. This chain joins TRBV28 and TRBJ2-7; 10 bases are a match to TRBD1. DNA of the CDR3: TGTGCCAGCAGTCTCCTGGACAGGGGGTCCTACGAGCAGTACTTC. Translation: CASSLLDRGSYEQYF.